Given below is one T cell receptor (beta chain) in context. Antigen specificity is unknown. This specimen comes from a study of cytomegalovirus exposure and HLA in healthy donors. Overall study findings and caveats: Certain sequence variants were highly shared and formed a cluster, and this cluster was likely a sequencing artifact. CMV serostatus was the sole immune exposure information available. In a later analysis, productive TCRs from donors in an Asian-associated ancestry cluster reportedly carried fewer N-insertions than the cohort mean. High specificity and sensitivity for cytomegalovirus status were reported for the classifier.

J was trimmed by 2 bases and V by 3 bases; bases with no gene match: 11. The germline gives CDR1 SGDLS, CDR2 YYNGEE. The CDR3 is 18 residues long. PCR used 60 Vbeta primers and 13 Jbeta primers. Assay: immunoSEQ multiplex PCR; the TCRdb copy retains only in-frame clones and omits some. The data contain approximately 240,000 clones, about four fifths of them singletons. This clonotype originated in a woman between 35 and 50 years old in good health and CMV-seropositive. The V call is TRBV9, the J call TRBJ1-3; TRBD1 aligns across 10 bases. Sequencing used PBMCs. The CDR3 loop reads CASSARDRGGLAGNTIYF. The CDR3 DNA sequence: TGTGCCAGCAGCGCCCGGGACAGGGGTGGTTTAGCTGGAAACACCATATATTTT.